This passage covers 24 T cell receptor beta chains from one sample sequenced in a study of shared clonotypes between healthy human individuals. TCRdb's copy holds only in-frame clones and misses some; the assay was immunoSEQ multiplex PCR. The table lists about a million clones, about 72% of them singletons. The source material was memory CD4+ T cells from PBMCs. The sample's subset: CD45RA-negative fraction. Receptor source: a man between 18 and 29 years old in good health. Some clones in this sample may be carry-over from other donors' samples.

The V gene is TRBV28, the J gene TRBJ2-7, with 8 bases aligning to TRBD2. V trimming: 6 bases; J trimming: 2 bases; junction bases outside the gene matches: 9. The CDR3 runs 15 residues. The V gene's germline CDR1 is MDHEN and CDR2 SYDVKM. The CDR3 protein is CASSHTSGGAYEQYF. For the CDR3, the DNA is TGTGCCAGCAGCCACACTAGCGGAGGGGCCTACGAGCAGTACTTC.

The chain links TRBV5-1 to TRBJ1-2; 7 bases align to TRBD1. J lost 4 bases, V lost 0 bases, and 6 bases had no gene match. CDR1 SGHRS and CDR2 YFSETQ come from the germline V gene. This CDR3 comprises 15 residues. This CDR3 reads CASSLGDRDSYGYTF. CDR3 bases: TGCGCCAGCAGCTTGGGAGACAGGGACAGCTATGGCTACACCTTC.

The CDR3 nucleotides are TGTGCCAGCACCACCGGGACTAGCGGGATCGATGAGCAGTTCTTC. It is translated as CASTTGTSGIDEQFF. The V call is TRBV6-1, the J call TRBJ2-1; the match to TRBD2 covers 13 bases. From germline, CDR1 is MNHNS and CDR2 SASEGT. The V segment lost 7 bases and the J segment 8 bases; nucleotides outside the gene matches: 8. This CDR3 has 15 residues.

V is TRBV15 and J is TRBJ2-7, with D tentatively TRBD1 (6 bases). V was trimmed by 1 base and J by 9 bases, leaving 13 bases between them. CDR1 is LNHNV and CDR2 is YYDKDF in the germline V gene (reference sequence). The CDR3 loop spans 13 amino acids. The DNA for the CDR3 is TGTGCCACCAGCAGAGGGGGGACAACGGGGCAGTACTTC. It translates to CATSRGGTTGQYF.

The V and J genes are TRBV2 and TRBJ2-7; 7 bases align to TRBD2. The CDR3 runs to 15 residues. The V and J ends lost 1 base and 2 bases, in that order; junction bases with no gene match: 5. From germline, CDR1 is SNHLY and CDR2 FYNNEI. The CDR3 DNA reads TGTGCCAGCAGTGAAGGGGCTAGCGGAACCTACGAGCAGTACTTC. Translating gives CASSEGASGTYEQYF.

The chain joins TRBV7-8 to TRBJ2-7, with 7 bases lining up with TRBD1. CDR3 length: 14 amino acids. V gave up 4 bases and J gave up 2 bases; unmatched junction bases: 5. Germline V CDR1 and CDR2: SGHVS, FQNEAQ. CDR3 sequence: CASSSQGFPYEQYF. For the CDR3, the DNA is TGTGCCAGCAGCTCACAGGGGTTTCCCTACGAGCAGTACTTC.

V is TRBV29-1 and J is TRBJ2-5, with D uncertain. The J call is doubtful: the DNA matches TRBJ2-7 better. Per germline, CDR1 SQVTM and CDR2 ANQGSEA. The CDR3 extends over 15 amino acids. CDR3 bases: TGCAGCGTTGCGGCGAGTTCCAACGACCCCCACGAGCAGTACTTC. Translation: CSVAASSNDPHEQYF.

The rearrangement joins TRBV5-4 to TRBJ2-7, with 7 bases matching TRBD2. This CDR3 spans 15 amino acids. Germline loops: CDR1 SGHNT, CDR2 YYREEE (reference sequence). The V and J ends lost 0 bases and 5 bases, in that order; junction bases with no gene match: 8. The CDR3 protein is CASSLGGTKSDEQYF. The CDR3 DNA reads TGTGCCAGCAGCTTGGGGGGGACTAAGTCCGACGAGCAGTACTTC.

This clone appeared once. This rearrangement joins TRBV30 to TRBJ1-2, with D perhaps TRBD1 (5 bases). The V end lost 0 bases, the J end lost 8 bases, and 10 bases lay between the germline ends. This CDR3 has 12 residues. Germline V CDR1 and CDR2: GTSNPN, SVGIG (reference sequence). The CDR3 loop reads CAWSVAGYGYTF. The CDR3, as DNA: TGTGCCTGGAGTGTAGCAGGGTACGGCTACACCTTC.

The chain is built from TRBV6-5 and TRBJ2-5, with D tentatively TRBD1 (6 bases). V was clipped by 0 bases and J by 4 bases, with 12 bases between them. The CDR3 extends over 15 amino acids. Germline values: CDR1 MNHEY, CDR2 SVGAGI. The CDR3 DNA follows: TGTGCCAGCAGTTACTCGCAGACAGGCGGAGAGACCCAGTACTTC. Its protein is CASSYSQTGGETQYF.

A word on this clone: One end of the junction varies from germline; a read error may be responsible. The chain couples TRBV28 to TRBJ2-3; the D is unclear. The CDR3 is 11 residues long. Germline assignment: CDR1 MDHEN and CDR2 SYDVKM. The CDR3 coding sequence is TGTGCCAGCCGTTTGGAGGATACGCAGTATTTT. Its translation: CASRLEDTQYF. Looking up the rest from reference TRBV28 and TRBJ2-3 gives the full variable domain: DVKVTQSSRYLVKRTGEKVFLECVQDMDHENMFWYRQDPGLGLRLIYFSYDVKMKEKGDIPEGYSVSREKKERFSLILESASTNQTSMYLCASRLEDTQYFGPGTRLTVL.

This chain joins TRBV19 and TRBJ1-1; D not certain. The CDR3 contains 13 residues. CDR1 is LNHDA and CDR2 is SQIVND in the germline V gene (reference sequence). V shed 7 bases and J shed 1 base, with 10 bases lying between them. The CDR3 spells CASNPDGNTEAFF. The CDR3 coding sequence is TGTGCCAGTAATCCGGACGGGAACACTGAAGCTTTCTTT. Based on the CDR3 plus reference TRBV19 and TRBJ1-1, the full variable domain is DGGITQSPKYLFRKEGQNVTLSCEQNLNHDAMYWYRQDPGQGLRLIYYSQIVNDFQKGDIAEGYSVSREKKESFPLTVTSAQKNPTAFYLCASNPDGNTEAFFGQGTRLTVV.

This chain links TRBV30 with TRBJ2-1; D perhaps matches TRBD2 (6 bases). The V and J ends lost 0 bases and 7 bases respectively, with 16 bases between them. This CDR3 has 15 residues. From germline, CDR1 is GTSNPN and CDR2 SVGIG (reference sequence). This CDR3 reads CAWSVLGGRRNEQFF. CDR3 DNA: TGTGCCTGGAGTGTACTGGGTGGGAGGAGGAATGAGCAGTTCTTC.

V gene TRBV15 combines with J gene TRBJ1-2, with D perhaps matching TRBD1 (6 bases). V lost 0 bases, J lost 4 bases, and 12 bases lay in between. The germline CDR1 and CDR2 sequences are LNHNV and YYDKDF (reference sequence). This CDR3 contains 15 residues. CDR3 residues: CATSRESRGGYGYTF. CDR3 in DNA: TGTGCCACCAGCAGAGAGTCCAGGGGTGGCTATGGCTACACCTTC.

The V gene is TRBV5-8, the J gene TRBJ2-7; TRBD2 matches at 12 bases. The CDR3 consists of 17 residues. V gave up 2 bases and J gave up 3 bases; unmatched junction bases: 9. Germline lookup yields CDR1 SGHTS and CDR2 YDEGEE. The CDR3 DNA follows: TGTGCCAGCAGCTTTTTCCGGACTAGCGGGATTGGCTACGAGCAGTACTTC. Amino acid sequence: CASSFFRTSGIGYEQYF.

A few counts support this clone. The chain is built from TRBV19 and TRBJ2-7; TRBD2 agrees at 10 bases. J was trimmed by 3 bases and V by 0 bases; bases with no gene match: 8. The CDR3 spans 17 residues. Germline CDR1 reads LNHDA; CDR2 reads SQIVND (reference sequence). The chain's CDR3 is CASSIDSLAGINYEQYF. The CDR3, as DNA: TGTGCCAGTAGTATAGATTCACTAGCGGGGATAAACTACGAGCAGTACTTC.

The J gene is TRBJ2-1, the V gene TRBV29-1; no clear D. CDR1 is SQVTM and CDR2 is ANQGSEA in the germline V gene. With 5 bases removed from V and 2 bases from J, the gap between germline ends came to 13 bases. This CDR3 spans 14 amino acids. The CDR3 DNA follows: TGCAGCGTTCGAGGTCGGGCTGCCTACAATGAGCAGTTCTTC. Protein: CSVRGRAAYNEQFF.

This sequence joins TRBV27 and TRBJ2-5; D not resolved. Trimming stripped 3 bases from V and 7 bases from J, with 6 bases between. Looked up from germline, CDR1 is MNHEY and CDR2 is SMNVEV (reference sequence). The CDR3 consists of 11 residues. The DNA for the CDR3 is TGTGCCAGCAGTTTTTTTGGGACCCAGTACTTC. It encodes CASSFFGTQYF.

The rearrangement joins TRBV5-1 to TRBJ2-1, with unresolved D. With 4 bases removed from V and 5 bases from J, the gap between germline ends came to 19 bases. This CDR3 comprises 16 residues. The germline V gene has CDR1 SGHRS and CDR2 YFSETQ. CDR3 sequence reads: CASSPSITSLHNEQFF. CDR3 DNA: TGCGCCAGCAGCCCCTCCATAACCTCCCTACACAATGAGCAGTTCTTC.

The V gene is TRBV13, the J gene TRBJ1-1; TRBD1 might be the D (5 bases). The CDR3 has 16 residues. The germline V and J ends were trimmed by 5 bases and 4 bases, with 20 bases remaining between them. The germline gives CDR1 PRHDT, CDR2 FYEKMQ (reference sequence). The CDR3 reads CASSRGRDLLGTEAFF. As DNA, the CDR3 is TGTGCCAGCAGCCGGGGCAGGGACCTGCTCGGCACTGAAGCTTTCTTT.

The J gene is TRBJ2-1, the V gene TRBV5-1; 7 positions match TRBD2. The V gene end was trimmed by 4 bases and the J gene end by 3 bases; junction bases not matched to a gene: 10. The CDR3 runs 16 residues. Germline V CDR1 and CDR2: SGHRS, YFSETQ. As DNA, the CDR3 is TGCGCCAGCAGCCTCCGGGGTAGCGGGCGCTACAATGAGCAGTTCTTC. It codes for CASSLRGSGRYNEQFF.

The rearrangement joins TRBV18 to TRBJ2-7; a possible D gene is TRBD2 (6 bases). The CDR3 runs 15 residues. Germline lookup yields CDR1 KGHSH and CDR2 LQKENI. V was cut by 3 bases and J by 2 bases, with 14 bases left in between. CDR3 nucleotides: TGTGCCAGCTCACCGGGTCTAGCGAATACCTACGAGCAGTACTTC. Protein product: CASSPGLANTYEQYF.

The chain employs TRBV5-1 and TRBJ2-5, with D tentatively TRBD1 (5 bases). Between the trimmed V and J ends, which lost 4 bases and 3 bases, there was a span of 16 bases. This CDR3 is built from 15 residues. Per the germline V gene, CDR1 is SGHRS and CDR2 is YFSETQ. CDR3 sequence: CASSLGHPTKETQYF. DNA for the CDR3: TGCGCCAGCAGCCTAGGACACCCTACCAAAGAGACCCAGTACTTC.

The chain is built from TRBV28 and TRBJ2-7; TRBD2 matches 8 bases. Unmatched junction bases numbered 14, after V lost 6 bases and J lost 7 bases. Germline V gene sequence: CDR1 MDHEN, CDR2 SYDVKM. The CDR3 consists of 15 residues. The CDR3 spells CASSTHSRTGGEQYF. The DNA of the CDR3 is TGTGCCAGCAGCACTCATTCTCGGACGGGGGGGGAGCAGTACTTC.